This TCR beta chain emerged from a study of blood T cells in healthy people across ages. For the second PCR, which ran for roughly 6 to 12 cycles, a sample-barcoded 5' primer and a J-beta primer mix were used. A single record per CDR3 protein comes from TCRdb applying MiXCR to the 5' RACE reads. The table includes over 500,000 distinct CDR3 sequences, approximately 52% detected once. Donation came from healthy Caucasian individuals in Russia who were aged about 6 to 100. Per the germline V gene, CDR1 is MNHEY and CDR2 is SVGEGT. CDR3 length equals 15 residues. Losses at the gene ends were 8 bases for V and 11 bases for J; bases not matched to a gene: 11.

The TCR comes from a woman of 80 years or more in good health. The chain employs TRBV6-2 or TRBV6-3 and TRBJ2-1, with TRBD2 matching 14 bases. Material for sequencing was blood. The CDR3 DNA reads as TGTGCCAGCGGACCCGGACTAGCGGGGGGCCGACAGCAGTTCTTC. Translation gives CASGPGLAGGRQQFF.